The rows below give T cell receptor beta chains drawn from one sample of a study of T cell repertoires in cytomegalovirus infection. These receptors have no known antigen. Each CDR3 protein is one row after TCRdb ran MiXCR on the reads. The sample has over 250,000 distinct CDR3 sequences, roughly a fifth seen once. The sample in question was cultured PBMCs, obtained from culture after CMV antigen stimulation. All receptors come from a human donor in good health (CMV status not recorded). Some clones in this sample may be carry-over from other donors' samples. The CDR3 runs from the conserved cysteine through the conserved F or W. Each record gives: V gene, clone size, D gene, J gene, CDR3 DNA, CDR3 protein. A D gene is named only where the DNA matches it firmly. Clone size appears in some rows only: once, few, many, or a class for an expanded clone.

TRBV11-2,-,-,TRBJ2-2,TGTGCCAGCAGCCCTACACAAGGCCCGAACACCGGGGAGCTGTTTTTT,CASSPTQGPNTGELFF
TRBV12-3/TRBV12-4,-,TRBD2,TRBJ2-2,TGTGCCAGCAGGCCCCTGGGCGGGAGTACCGGGGAGCTGTTTTTT,CASRPLGGSTGELFF
TRBV7-8,many,-,TRBJ1-5,TGTGCCAGCAGCTTAGTTCCGGGTTCGGCCCAGCCCCAGCATTTT,CASSLVPGSAQPQHF
TRBV19,-,-,TRBJ1-4,TGTGCCAGTCCCACCCGGACGGGCGGAGAAGGGGAAAAACTGTTTTTT,CASPTRTGGEGEKLFF
TRBV20-1,few,-,TRBJ1-4,TGCAGTGCTAGAGGGGCAGGGGCTAATGAAAAACTGTTTTTT,CSARGAGANEKLFF
TRBV6-1,few,-,TRBJ2-2,TGTGCCGCCGGGGTCCGGACCGGGGAGCTGTTTTTT,CAAGVRTGELFF
TRBV24-1,few,TRBD2,TRBJ2-1,TGTGCCACCAGTGATCGACAAGCGGGAGGGCATTACAATGAGCAGTTCTTC,CATSDRQAGGHYNEQFF
TRBV7-2,many,-,TRBJ1-5,TGTGCCAGCAGCTTAGTATCCGGTTATAGCAATCAGCCCCAGCATTTT,CASSLVSGYSNQPQHF
TRBV6-7,-,TRBD2,TRBJ2-3,TGTGCCAGCAGTTACCCGGGACTAGCGGGAGGAAGCACAGATACGCAGTATTTT,CASSYPGLAGGSTDTQYF
TRBV6-2/TRBV6-3,many,-,TRBJ2-1,TGTGCCAGCAGTCCCAACACCTACAATGAGCAGTTCTTC,CASSPNTYNEQFF
TRBV7-6,-,-,TRBJ2-3,TGTGCCAGCAGCCCCATTCTCCCCGGGGATACGCAGTATTTT,CASSPILPGDTQYF
TRBV6-5,few,-,TRBJ2-2,TGTGCCAGCACTCCTAAGGGCACCGGGGAGCTGTTTTTT,CASTPKGTGELFF
TRBV7-2,many,TRBD2,TRBJ2-7,TGTGCCAGCAGTGGGTGGGCGGGAGGGTCCGAGCAGTACTTC,CASSGWAGGSEQYF
TRBV20-1,few,-,TRBJ2-7,TGCAGTGCTAGAGATCTTAGCGGCTACGAGCAGTACTTC,CSARDLSGYEQYF
TRBV6-2/TRBV6-3,few,TRBD2,TRBJ2-1,TGTGCCAGCAGGCGGGACTACTCCTACAATGAGCAGTTCTTC,CASRRDYSYNEQFF
TRBV6-5,few,TRBD1,TRBJ1-5,TGTGCCAGCAGTTATGGACAGGGGGCCGAGCAGCCCCAGCATTTT,CASSYGQGAEQPQHF
TRBV6-2/TRBV6-3,few,-,TRBJ1-1,TGTGCCAGCCACCTACAGGGAGGAACTGAAGCTTTCTTT,CASHLQGGTEAFF
TRBV7-2,many,-,TRBJ2-4,TGTGCCAGCAGCTCAACCCGATTAGCCAAAAACATTCAGTACTTC,CASSSTRLAKNIQYF
TRBV7-9,few,TRBD1,TRBJ1-4,TGTGCCAGCAGCGTCAACAGGGGGGGCGGTGAAAAACTGTTTTTT,CASSVNRGGGEKLFF
TRBV28,-,TRBD1,TRBJ1-5,TGTGCCAGCAGTCCCGGGACAGGGGGACGTCAGCCCCAGCATTTT,CASSPGTGGRQPQHF
TRBV27,once,TRBD1,TRBJ1-5,TGTGCCAGCAGTTGGGACAGGCAATCTGCGGCTAATCAGCCCCAGCATTTT,CASSWDRQSAANQPQHF
TRBV4-1,few,-,TRBJ2-3,TGCGCCAGCAGCCCTTCTCTTGCGGCGGACAATACGCAGTATTTT,CASSPSLAADNTQYF
TRBV12-3/TRBV12-4,-,-,TRBJ2-7,TGTGCCAGCGGCCGTGGGTGGACCTACGAGCAGTACTTC,CASGRGWTYEQYF
TRBV20-1,-,-,TRBJ1-6,TGCAGTGCTAGTCATATGGGGTTTGGTTCACCCCTCCACTTT,CSASHMGFGSPLHF
TRBV7-2,many,TRBD1,TRBJ2-5,TGTGCCAGCAGCTTAGCTTGGGGATCAGGGGGCAGGGAGACCCAGTACTTC,CASSLAWGSGGRETQYF
TRBV6-5,few,-,TRBJ1-1,TGTGCCAGCAGTTGGCGGGATGAAGCTTTCTTT,CASSWRDEAFF
TRBV4-1,many,-,TRBJ1-2,TGCGCCAGCAGCCCGCAGGGAGGGAAAGTTTCCTATGGCTACACCTTC,CASSPQGGKVSYGYTF
TRBV6-6,-,TRBD1,TRBJ1-5,TGTGCCAGCAGGCCCGACAGGGCCTACAATCAGCCCCAGCATTTT,CASRPDRAYNQPQHF
TRBV5-1,few,TRBD2,TRBJ2-2,TGCGCCAGCAGCCCCTCCTTAGCGGGAGTTAACACCGGGGAGCTGTTTTTT,CASSPSLAGVNTGELFF
TRBV7-3,many,TRBD1,TRBJ1-2,TGTGCCAGCAGCTTAGGACAGGGAGGTGGCTACACCTTC,CASSLGQGGGYTF
TRBV12-5,-,-,TRBJ1-1,TGTGCTAGTGGTCCCTCGGGACAAACGAACACTGAAGCTTTCTTT,CASGPSGQTNTEAFF
TRBV19,few,TRBD2,TRBJ2-3,TGTGCCAGTAGTAGGGCTAGCGGACAAAATCGGGATACGCAGTATTTT,CASSRASGQNRDTQYF
TRBV7-2,many,-,TRBJ2-7,TGTGCCAGCAGCTTAGTTCAACGTGGAGGGGGAGGCGGAGAGCAGTACTTC,CASSLVQRGGGGGEQYF
TRBV29-1,-,-,TRBJ1-2,TGCAGCGTTGTAGGTTCCGATGGCTACACCTTC,CSVVGSDGYTF
TRBV24-1,few,-,TRBJ2-1,TGTGCCACCAGTGATTCGGGACTTTCAACCATGCAGTTCTTC,CATSDSGLSTMQFF
TRBV12-3/TRBV12-4,few,-,TRBJ2-7,TGTGCCAGCAGTTTGGGGGCTGGGGAATCGTTC,CASSLGAGESF
TRBV20-1,many,-,TRBJ1-6,TGCAGTGCTAGAGAGGGGTTTGTGGTTCCCCTCCACTTT,CSAREGFVVPLHF
TRBV4-3,-,-,TRBJ1-4,TGCGCCAGCAGCCTCTCCGGGGGAGCCAGGGATGAAAAACTGTTTTTT,CASSLSGGARDEKLFF
TRBV20-1,many,TRBD1,TRBJ1-4,TGCAGTGCTACACCACCCCCGGGACAGGGTATAGGAACTAATGAAAAACTGTTTTTT,CSATPPPGQGIGTNEKLFF
TRBV28,-,-,TRBJ1-2,TGTGCCAGCAGTTCCCTCTATGGCTACACCTTC,CASSSLYGYTF
TRBV6-2/TRBV6-3,few,-,TRBJ2-2,TGTGCCAGCACTACGACTAGTTACACCGGGGAGCTGTTTTTT,CASTTTSYTGELFF
TRBV7-9,many,-,TRBJ1-2,TGTGCCAGCAGCGTCCAGGGGTGGCATACTGGCTACACCTTC,CASSVQGWHTGYTF
TRBV6-1,few,-,TRBJ2-1,TGTGCCAGCAGGCAAGGGGGGGGGGGGAATGAGCAGTTCTTC,CASRQGGGGNEQFF
TRBV7-6,many,-,TRBJ1-5,TGTGCCAGCAGCTTAGAGTCGGCGGTGGGTTGGCCCCAGCATTTT,CASSLESAVGWPQHF
TRBV20-1,few,-,TRBJ2-5,TGCAGTGCCGGACGGGACTCTTTCACCCAAGAGACCCAGTACTTC,CSAGRDSFTQETQYF
TRBV7-2,many,-,TRBJ1-2,TGTGCCAGCAGCCCACAGGAACAGTTTCATGGCTACACCTTC,CASSPQEQFHGYTF
TRBV7-6,many,-,TRBJ2-2,TGTGCCAGCAGCTCGTGGTTCCAAGAGAACACCGGGGAGCTGTTTTTT,CASSSWFQENTGELFF
TRBV7-8,few,-,TRBJ1-4,TGTGCCAGCAGCCCTTATCAAGTGGGGCAGGGGGAAAAACTGTTTTTT,CASSPYQVGQGEKLFF
TRBV7-2,many,TRBD2,TRBJ2-1,TGTGCCAGCAGCTTAGCAGCGGGAGGGCCCAATGAGCAGTTCTTC,CASSLAAGGPNEQFF
TRBV20-1,once,TRBD1,TRBJ2-3,TGCAGTGCCACCGGACAGGGGGGCACAGATACGCAGTATTTT,CSATGQGGTDTQYF
TRBV6-6,-,TRBD1,TRBJ1-4,TGTGCCAGCAGTTACCATCGACAGGGGGTTTTGACTAATGAAAAACTGTTTTTT,CASSYHRQGVLTNEKLFF
TRBV30,-,TRBD2,TRBJ2-3,TGTGCCTGGAGCTACGGGAGCGGGAGAGCAGATACGCAGTATTTT,CAWSYGSGRADTQYF
TRBV4-1,few,-,TRBJ1-6,TGCGCCAGCAGCCAAATCGCTCCGGATTCACCCCTCCACTTT,CASSQIAPDSPLHF